This T cell receptor beta chain was observed in a study of blood T cell repertoires in COVID-19. At the level of the study: The United States, Italy and Spain supplied acute and convalescent COVID-19 samples. Nucleic acid was either cDNA or gDNA, and it came from T cells, B-cell-depleted T cells, or PBMCs.

Authors' processing steps: The authors estimated nucleated cell counts from reference gene primer amplification. Clones were sequenced by immunoSEQ multiplex PCR, and TCRdb holds only the in-frame ones, with some missing. The V and J calls and the clone size are those of that table, but D and trimming were determined from the DNA. The sample includes under 150,000 clones, more than 85% of them seen just once. The V gene lost 0 bases and the J gene lost 0 bases, with 5 bases spanning the gap. Germline CDR1 is MNHEY and CDR2 is SVGAGI. The CDR3 covers 14 residues. The sequence was obtained from a man in his fifties with active or convalescent COVID-19. The rearrangement joins TRBV6-5 to TRBJ1-2; D call uncertain. The sample was peripheral blood. For the CDR3, the DNA is TGTGCCAGCAGTTACTCGGCAGCTAACTATGGCTACACCTTC. Translating gives CASSYSAANYGYTF.